Below, 9 T cell receptor beta chains from the same sample are listed, as sequenced in a study of cytomegalovirus exposure and HLA in healthy donors. The PCR made use of 60 Vbeta and 13 Jbeta primers. Some clones are missing from TCRdb's copy, which holds only in-frame ones; the method was immunoSEQ multiplex PCR. The repertoire holds 150,000 to 200,000 clones, with roughly 87% as singletons. Sequenced sample: PBMCs. All receptors derive from a girl aged 10-17 years in good health and CMV-seropositive.

The genes are TRBV19 and TRBJ2-7; 7 nucleotides align to TRBD2. The CDR3 runs 14 residues. Germline loops: CDR1 LNHDA, CDR2 SQIVND (reference sequence). With 4 bases clipped from V and 0 bases from J, the junction kept 3 bases outside the gene matches. CDR3 sequence (DNA): TGTGCCAGTAGTAGGGAGGGCATCTCCTACGAGCAGTACTTC. Translation: CASSREGISYEQYF. Based on the CDR3 plus reference TRBV19 and TRBJ2-7, the full variable domain is DGGITQSPKYLFRKEGQNVTLSCEQNLNHDAMYWYRQDPGQGLRLIYYSQIVNDFQKGDIAEGYSVSREKKESFPLTVTSAQKNPTAFYLCASSREGISYEQYFGPGTRLTVT.

The chain combines TRBV4-1 with TRBJ1-2; D possibly corresponds to TRBD1 (5 bases). The CDR3 runs to 13 residues. V lost 0 bases and J 8 bases, leaving 10 bases between the germline ends. Germline lookup yields CDR1 MGHRA and CDR2 YSYEKL. The CDR3 region is CASSQDKGHGYTF. Here the CDR3 DNA reads TGCGCCAGCAGCCAAGATAAGGGGCACGGCTACACCTTC.

The chain couples TRBV11-2 to TRBJ2-7; 7 bases map to TRBD2. Germline values: CDR1 SGHAT, CDR2 FQNNGV. The CDR3 contains 13 residues. Trimming took 1 base from V and 3 from J; bases not matched to a gene: 0. CDR3 sequence (DNA): TGTGCCAGCAGCTTAGGGGGGGGCTACGAGCAGTACTTC. Its protein is CASSLGGGYEQYF.

The chain combines TRBV10-2 with TRBJ1-2; D gene uncertain. The length of the CDR3 is 14 residues. V lost 1 base to trimming and J lost 6 bases, with 12 bases between them. The germline gives CDR1 WSHSY, CDR2 SAAADI. Here the CDR3 reads CASSEYWEANGYTF. The CDR3 DNA reads TGCGCCAGCAGTGAGTACTGGGAGGCCAATGGCTACACCTTC.

The V and J genes are TRBV7-2 and TRBJ1-1, with a possible D match to TRBD1 (5 bases). V lost 0 bases to trimming and J lost 1 base, with 12 bases between them. This CDR3 comprises 16 residues. Germline assignment: CDR1 SGHTA and CDR2 FQGNSA. CDR3 sequence: CASSLARAGRNTEAFF. Written as DNA, the CDR3 is TGTGCCAGCAGCTTAGCGCGGGCGGGGCGGAACACTGAAGCTTTCTTT.

The V gene is TRBV5-6, the J gene TRBJ1-5; D call uncertain. This CDR3 has 13 amino acids. Germline V CDR1 and CDR2: SGHDT, YYEEEE. V lost 4 bases and J 2 bases, leaving 7 bases between the germline ends. The CDR3 region is CASSPRRNQPQHF. Here the CDR3 DNA reads TGTGCCAGCAGCCCGAGGCGCAATCAGCCCCAGCATTTT.

V and J are TRBV4-3 and TRBJ1-2; TRBD1 aligns across 7 bases. The CDR3 consists of 14 residues. Trimming removed 0 bases from V and 8 bases from J; junction bases left unmatched: 6. Germline V lookup: CDR1 LGHNA, CDR2 YSLEER. This CDR3 is CASSQDRGGWGYTF. DNA of the CDR3: TGCGCCAGCAGCCAAGACCGAGGGGGCTGGGGCTACACCTTC.

This chain links TRBV5-6 with TRBJ2-5; D is undetermined. V was shortened by 4 bases and J by 0 bases, with 4 bases between the two germline ends. CDR3 length equals 12 residues. Germline assignment: CDR1 SGHDT and CDR2 YYEEEE. CDR3 nucleotides: TGTGCCAGCAGCCCCAACCAAGAGACCCAGTACTTC. As protein: CASSPNQETQYF. Full variable domain (missing parts from reference TRBV5-6 and TRBJ2-5): DAGVTQSPTHLIKTRGQQVTLRCSPKSGHDTVSWYQQALGQGPQFIFQYYEEEERQRGNFPDRFSGHQFPNYSSELNVNALLLGDSALYLCASSPNQETQYFGPGTRLLVL.

CDR3 nucleotide sequence: TGTGCCTGGACCTTAAACTCCTACAATGAGCAGTTCTTC. Amino acid sequence: CAWTLNSYNEQFF. The rearrangement uses TRBV30 and TRBJ2-1; D not certain. Germline CDR1 reads GTSNPN; CDR2 reads SVGIG (reference sequence). The CDR3 loop spans 13 amino acids. Trimming stripped 4 bases from V and 0 bases from J, with 7 bases between.